The T cell receptor beta chain under discussion was sequenced for a study of identical twins. Each CDR3 protein is one row after TCRdb ran MiXCR on the 5' RACE reads. The repertoire holds 690,000 or so distinct CDR3 sequences, with over 8.5% as singletons. The J segment lost 9 bases and the V segment lost 7 bases, leaving 9 bases of the junction unmatched. The CDR3 covers 13 residues. Germline CDR1 and CDR2: SGHRS and YFSETQ. The same data also contributed to another study, on yellow fever vaccine responses in identical twins. In that study: Twins reportedly mounted vaccine T cell responses that seemed partly convergent, partly personalized.

This receptor was taken from a woman aged 18-29 years in good health. The chain employs TRBV5-1 and TRBJ2-7; TRBD1 matches 11 bases. What was sequenced was PBMCs. CDR3 nucleotides: TGCGCCAGCTCCTCGGACAGGGGGCTTTGGCAGTACTTC. Protein sequence: CASSSDRGLWQYF. The full variable domain, rest sourced from reference TRBV5-1 and TRBJ2-7, is KAGVTQTPRYLIKTRGQQVTLSCSPISGHRSVSWYQQTPGQGLQFLFEYFSETQRNKGNFPGRFSGRQFSNSRSEMNVSTLELGDSALYLCASSSDRGLWQYFGPGTRLTVT.